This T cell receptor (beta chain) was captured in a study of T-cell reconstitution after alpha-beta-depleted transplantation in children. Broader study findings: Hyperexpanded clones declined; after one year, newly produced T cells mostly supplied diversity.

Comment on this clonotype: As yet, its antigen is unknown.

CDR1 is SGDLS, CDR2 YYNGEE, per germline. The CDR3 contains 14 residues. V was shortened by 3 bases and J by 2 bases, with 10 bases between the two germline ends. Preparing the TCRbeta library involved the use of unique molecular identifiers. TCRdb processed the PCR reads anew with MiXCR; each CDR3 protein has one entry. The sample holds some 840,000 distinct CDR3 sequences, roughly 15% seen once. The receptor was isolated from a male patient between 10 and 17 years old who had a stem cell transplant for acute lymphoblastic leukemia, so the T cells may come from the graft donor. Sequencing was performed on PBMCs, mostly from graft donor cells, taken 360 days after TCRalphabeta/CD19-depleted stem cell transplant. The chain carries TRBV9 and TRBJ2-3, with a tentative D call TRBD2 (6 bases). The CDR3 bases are TGTGCCAGCAGCGACCGGGACTTCACAGATACGCAGTATTTT. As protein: CASSDRDFTDTQYF. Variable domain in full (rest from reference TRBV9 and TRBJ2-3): DSGVTQTPKHLITATGQRVTLRCSPRSGDLSVYWYQQSLDQGLQFLIQYYNGEERAKGNILERFSAQQFPDLHSELNLSSLELGDSALYFCASSDRDFTDTQYFGPGTRLTVL.